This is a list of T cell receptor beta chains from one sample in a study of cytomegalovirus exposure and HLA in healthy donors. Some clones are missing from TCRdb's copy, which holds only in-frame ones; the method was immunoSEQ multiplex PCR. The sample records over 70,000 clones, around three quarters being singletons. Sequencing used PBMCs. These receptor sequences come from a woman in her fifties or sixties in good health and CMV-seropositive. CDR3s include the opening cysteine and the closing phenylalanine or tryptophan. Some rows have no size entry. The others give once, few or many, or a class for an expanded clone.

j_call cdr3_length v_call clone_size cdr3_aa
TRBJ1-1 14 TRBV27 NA CASSSQTVGAEAFF
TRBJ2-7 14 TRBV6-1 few CASSWDSLNYEQYF
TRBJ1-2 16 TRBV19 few CASEFGTALSGYGYTF
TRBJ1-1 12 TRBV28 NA CASISTGFEAFF
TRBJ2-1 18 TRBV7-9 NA CASSLGTGRVRKNNEQFF
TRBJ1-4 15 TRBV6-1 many CASIPFGDRGQKLFF
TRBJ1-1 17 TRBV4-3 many CASSQGPGGRWDTEAFF
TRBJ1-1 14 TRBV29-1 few CSGRGGGVDTEAFF
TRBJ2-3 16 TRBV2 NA CASSEEAGGRADTQYF
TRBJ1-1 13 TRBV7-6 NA CASSDRVNTEAFF
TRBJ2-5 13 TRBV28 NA CASSLPGQETQYF
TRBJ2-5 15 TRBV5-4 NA CASREPGSREETQYF
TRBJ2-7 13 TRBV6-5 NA CASSSRGNYEQYF
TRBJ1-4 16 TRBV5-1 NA CASSDIPGQILEKLFF
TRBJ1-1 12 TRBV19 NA CASAGEDTEAFF
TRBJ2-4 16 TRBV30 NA CGRLAGGPLAKNIQYF
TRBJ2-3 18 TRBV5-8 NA CASSLGIAGAASTDTQYF
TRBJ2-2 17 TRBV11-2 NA CASSLDQWTINTGELFF
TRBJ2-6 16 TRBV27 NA CASRAAERSGANVLTF
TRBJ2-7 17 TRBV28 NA CASSFGQGYIGDYEQYF
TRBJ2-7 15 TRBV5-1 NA CASSLATGQGYEQYF
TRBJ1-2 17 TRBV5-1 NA CASSFLGRGLSGYGYTF
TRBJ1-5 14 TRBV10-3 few CAISEDFNNQPQHF
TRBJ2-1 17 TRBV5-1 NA CASSLDVSTGGSNEQFF
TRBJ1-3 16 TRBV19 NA CASTLRAGSSGNTIYF
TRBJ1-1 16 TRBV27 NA CASYRAPVLGNTEAFF
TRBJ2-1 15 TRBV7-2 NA CASSPPTSGSNEQFF
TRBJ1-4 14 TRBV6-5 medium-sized CASRMTGGREKLFF
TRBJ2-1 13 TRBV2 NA CASLGLAYNEQFF
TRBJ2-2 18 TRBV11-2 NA CASSSRDRGRVGTGELFF
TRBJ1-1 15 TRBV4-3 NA CASSQESQLNTEAFF
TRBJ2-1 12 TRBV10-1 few CASSVIQGEQFF
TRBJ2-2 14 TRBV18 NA CASSPETNTGELFF
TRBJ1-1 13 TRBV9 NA CASSVGGDTEAFF
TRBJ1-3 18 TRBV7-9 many CASSLRGTGRLTGNTIYF
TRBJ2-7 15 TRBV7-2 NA CASGGLAGGRGEQYF
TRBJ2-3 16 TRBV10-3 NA CATSGQPFTSTDTQYF
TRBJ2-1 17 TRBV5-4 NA CASSLDPGLAIYNEQFF
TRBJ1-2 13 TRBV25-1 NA CASSRGQDYGYTF
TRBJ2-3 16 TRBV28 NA CASTGSTSGGSDTQYF
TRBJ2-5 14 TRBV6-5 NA CASKGLTGRETQYF
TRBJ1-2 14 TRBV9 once CASSLRVWGDGYTF
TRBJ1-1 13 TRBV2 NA CASSEALPTEAFF
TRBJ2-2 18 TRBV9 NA CASSNPEREERGVRELFF
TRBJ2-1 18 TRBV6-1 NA CASSEARTSGGGHNEQFF
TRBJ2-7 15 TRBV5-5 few CASSLGRDTSYEQYF